The entry that follows covers one T cell receptor (beta chain) sequence. The entry originates in a study of PD-L1 blockade in urothelial cancer. The overall study: Blood gave a median 141,255 T cells.

Assay: immunoSEQ multiplex PCR; the TCRdb copy retains only in-frame clones and omits some. The repertoire includes approximately 100,000 clones, around 93% of them detected once, and 0.85% to 1% sits in the top ten. This material consisted of PBMCs, taken around atezolizumab (anti-PD-L1) treatment. This receptor was taken from a woman of 80 years or more with urothelial cancer.

DNA for the CDR3: TGTGCCACCAGCAGTTCCTTGTGGCAGGGGAACACCGGGGAGCTGTTTTTT. This sequence encodes CATSSSLWQGNTGELFF. This chain connects TRBV15 to TRBJ2-2; tentative D call: TRBD1 (5 bases). Germline CDR1 and CDR2: LNHNV and YYDKDF (reference sequence). The CDR3 totals 17 residues. Trimming pared 3 bases from V and 1 base from J, leaving 15 bases between.